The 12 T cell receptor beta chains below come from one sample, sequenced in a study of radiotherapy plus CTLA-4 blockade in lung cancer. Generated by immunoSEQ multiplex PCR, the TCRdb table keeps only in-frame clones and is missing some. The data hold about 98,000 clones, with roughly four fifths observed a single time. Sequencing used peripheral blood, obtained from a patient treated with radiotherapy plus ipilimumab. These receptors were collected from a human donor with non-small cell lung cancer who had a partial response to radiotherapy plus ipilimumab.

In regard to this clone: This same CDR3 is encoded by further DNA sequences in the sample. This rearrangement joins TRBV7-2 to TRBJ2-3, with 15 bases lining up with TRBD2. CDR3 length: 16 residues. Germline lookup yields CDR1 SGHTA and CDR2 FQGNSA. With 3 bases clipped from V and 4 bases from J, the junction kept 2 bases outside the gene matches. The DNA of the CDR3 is TGTGCCAGCAGCTTCGGACTAGCGGGAGGGTCAGATACGCAGTATTTT. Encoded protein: CASSFGLAGGSDTQYF. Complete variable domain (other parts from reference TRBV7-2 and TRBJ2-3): GAGVSQSPSNKVTEKGKDVELRCDPISGHTALYWYRQSLGQGLEFLIYFQGNSAPDKSGLPSDRFSAERTGGSVSTLTIQRTQQEDSAVYLCASSFGLAGGSDTQYFGPGTRLTVL.

The CDR3 sequence: CASSLKGDLRAETQYF. The DNA of the CDR3 is TGTGCCAGCAGCCTCAAGGGGGACCTAAGGGCGGAGACCCAGTACTTC. This chain uses TRBV11-2 with TRBJ2-5; weak D call: TRBD1 (6 bases). V gave up 5 bases and J gave up 5 bases, with 21 bases separating them. This CDR3 comprises 16 residues. In germline, CDR1 is SGHAT, CDR2 FQNNGV.

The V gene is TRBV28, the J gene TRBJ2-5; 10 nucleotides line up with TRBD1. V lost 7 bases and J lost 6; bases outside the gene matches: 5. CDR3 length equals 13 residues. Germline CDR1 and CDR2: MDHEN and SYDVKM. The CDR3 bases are TGTGCCAGCACCGGGACAGGGGTAAAGACCCAGTACTTC. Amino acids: CASTGTGVKTQYF. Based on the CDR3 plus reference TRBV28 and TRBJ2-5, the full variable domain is DVKVTQSSRYLVKRTGEKVFLECVQDMDHENMFWYRQDPGLGLRLIYFSYDVKMKEKGDIPEGYSVSREKKERFSLILESASTNQTSMYLCASTGTGVKTQYFGPGTRLLVL.

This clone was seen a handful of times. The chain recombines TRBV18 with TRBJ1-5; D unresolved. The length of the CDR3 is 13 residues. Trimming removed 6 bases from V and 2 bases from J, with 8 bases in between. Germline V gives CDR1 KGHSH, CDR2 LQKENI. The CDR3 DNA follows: TGTGCCAGCTCGGAGTGGGGCAATCAGCCCCAGCATTTT. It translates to CASSEWGNQPQHF.

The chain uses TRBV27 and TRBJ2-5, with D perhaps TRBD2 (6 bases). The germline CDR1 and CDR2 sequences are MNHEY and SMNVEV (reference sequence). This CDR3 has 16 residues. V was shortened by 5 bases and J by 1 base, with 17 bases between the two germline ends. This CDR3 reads CASSGDSGTPQETQYF. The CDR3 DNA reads TGTGCCAGCAGTGGAGATAGCGGAACCCCCCAAGAGACCCAGTACTTC.

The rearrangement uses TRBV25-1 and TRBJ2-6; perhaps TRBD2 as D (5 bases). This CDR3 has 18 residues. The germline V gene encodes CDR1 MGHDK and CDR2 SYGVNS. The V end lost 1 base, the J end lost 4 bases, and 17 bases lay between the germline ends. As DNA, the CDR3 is TGTGCCAGCAGTGAATTAGACTTCCGGGAAGCCGGGGCCAACGTCCTGACTTTC. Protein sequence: CASSELDFREAGANVLTF.

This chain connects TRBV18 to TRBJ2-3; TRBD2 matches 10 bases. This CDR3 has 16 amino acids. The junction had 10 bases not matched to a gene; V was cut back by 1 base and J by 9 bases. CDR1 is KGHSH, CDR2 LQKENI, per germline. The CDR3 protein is CASSPLAGGPNVTQYF. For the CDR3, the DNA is TGTGCCAGCTCACCACTAGCGGGAGGCCCAAACGTCACGCAGTATTTT.

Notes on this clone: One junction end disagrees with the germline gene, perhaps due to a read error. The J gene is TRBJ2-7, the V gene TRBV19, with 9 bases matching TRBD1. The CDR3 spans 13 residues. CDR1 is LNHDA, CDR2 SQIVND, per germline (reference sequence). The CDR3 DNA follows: TGTGCCAGTGCTCCCCGGGACAGGGTTGACCCACTCTTC. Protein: CASAPRDRVDPLF.

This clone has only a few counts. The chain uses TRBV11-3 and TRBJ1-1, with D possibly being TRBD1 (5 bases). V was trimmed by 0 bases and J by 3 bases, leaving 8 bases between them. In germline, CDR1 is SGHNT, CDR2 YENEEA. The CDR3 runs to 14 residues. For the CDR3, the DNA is TGTGCCAGCAGCTTAGAGGGGGACTACACTGAAGCTTTCTTT. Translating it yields CASSLEGDYTEAFF.

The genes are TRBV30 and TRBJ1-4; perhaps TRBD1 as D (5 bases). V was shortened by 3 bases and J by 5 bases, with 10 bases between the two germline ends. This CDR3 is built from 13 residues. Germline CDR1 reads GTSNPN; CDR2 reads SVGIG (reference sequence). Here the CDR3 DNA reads TGTGCCTGGAGGACAGCCTTCAATGAAAAACTGTTTTTT. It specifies CAWRTAFNEKLFF. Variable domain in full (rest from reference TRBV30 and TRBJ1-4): SQTIHQWPATLVQPVGSPLSLECTVEGTSNPNLYWYRQAAGRGLQLLFYSVGIGQISSEVPQNLSASRPQDRQFILSSKKLLLSDSGFYLCAWRTAFNEKLFFGSGTQLSVL.

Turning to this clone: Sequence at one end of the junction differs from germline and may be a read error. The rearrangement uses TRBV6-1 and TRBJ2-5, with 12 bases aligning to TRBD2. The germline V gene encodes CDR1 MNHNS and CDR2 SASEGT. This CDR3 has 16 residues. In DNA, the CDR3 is TGTGCCATCAGTGAGGAGGCTAGCGGGAGGGAAGAGACCCAGTACTTC. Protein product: CAISEEASGREETQYF.

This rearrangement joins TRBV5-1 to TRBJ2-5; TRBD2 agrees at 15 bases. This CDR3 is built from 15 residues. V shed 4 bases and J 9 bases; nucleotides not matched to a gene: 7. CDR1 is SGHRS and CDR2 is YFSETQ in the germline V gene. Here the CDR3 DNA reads TGCGCCAGCAGCGCGGGACTAGCGGGAGGCAGGGCCCAGTACTTC. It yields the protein CASSAGLAGGRAQYF.